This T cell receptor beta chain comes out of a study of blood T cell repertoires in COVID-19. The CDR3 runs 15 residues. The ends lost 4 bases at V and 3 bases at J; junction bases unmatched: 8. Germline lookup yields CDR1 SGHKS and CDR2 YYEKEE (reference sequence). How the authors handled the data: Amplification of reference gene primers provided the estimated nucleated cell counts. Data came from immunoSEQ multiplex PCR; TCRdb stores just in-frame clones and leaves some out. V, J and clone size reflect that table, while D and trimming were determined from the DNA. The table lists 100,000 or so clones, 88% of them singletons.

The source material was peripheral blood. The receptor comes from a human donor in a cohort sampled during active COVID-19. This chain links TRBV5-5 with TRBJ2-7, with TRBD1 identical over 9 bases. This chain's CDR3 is CASSQGTGWDYEQYF. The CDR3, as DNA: TGTGCCAGCAGCCAGGGGACAGGGTGGGACTACGAGCAGTACTTC.